This TCR beta chain is from a study of graft-versus-host responses after intestinal transplantation. Study-level information: Transplant types were multivisceral, liver-intestinal, or isolated intestinal. Study-level findings and limits: GvH clone levels peaked in circulation, and this peak was associated with early post-transplant HvG declines. Patients who carried graft-donor T cell macrochimerism also had high graft-versus-host to host-versus-graft clonal ratios in their allografts.

The starting material, graft tissue, was processed to release intraepithelial and lamina propria lymphocytes. The table came from immunoSEQ multiplex PCR; TCRdb's copy has only in-frame clones and leaves some out. The sample includes 9,000 to 13,000 clones, approximately 76% of them seen just once. This clone rates as medium-sized. The antigen remains undetermined. V was cut by 7 bases and J by 1 base, with 14 bases left in between. CDR3 length equals 15 residues. The germline V gene encodes CDR1 SGHRS and CDR2 YFSETQ. The sequence was collected from a human patient who received an intestinal transplant, so some T cells may come from the graft donor. This rearrangement joins TRBV5-1 to TRBJ2-2; no firm D call. The sequencing here drew on ileum tissue, taken 23 days after intestinal transplant. The CDR3 spells CASQSQEKNTGELFF. For the CDR3, the DNA is TGCGCCAGCCAGAGCCAGGAAAAGAACACCGGGGAGCTGTTTTTT.